These 18 T cell receptor beta chains came from one sample sequenced in a study of blood T cell repertoires in COVID-19. Repertoires were generated with immunoSEQ multiplex PCR, while TCRdb's copy carries only in-frame clones and drops some. This sample has roughly 350,000 clones, with 85% to 90% found just once. The sequenced material came from peripheral blood. These receptors all come from a woman aged 45-65 years with COVID-19, enrolled during active disease.

The table lists this clone with a few counts. This chain joins TRBV6-5 and TRBJ2-1; the D gene is possibly TRBD2 (6 bases). The CDR3 spans 15 residues. From germline, CDR1 is MNHEY and CDR2 SVGAGI. V lost 8 bases, J lost 0 bases, and 14 bases lay in between. The CDR3 DNA sequence: TGTGCCAGCCAGACTAGGGCCAGCTCCTACAATGAGCAGTTCTTC. Protein: CASQTRASSYNEQFF.

The chain uses TRBV5-4 and TRBJ2-5; 9 bases line up with TRBD2. The germline V gene has CDR1 SGHNT and CDR2 YYREEE (reference sequence). The CDR3 runs to 15 residues. V trimming: 4 bases; J trimming: 1 base; junction bases outside the gene matches: 5. The CDR3 DNA follows: TGTGCCAGCAGCACCCTACTAGCGGGCCAAGAGACCCAGTACTTC. This translates into CASSTLLAGQETQYF.

The chain is built from TRBV14 and TRBJ2-2, with D perhaps matching TRBD2 (6 bases). The V and J ends lost 0 bases and 7 bases respectively, with 15 bases between them. The germline V gene has CDR1 SGHDN and CDR2 FVKESK. There are 16 residues in the CDR3. The CDR3 spells CASSQDFLKAGGELFF. The CDR3 DNA sequence: TGTGCCAGCAGCCAAGATTTCCTGAAAGCGGGCGGGGAGCTGTTTTTT.

The chain links TRBV24-1 to TRBJ2-1; the match to TRBD1 covers 9 bases. Germline lookup yields CDR1 KGHDR and CDR2 SFDVKD. The CDR3 consists of 18 residues. The V gene end was trimmed by 3 bases and the J gene end by 3 bases; junction bases not matched to a gene: 11. Here the CDR3 DNA reads TGTGCCACCAGTGATCGAAAGGGGGGACAGGGAATCTACAATGAGCAGTTCTTC. Its translation is CATSDRKGGQGIYNEQFF.

The table lists this clone with a count of one. This chain joins TRBV9 and TRBJ2-1, with 7 positions matching TRBD2. From germline, CDR1 is SGDLS and CDR2 YYNGEE. J was trimmed by 4 bases and V by 2 bases; bases with no gene match: 6. The length of the CDR3 is 15 residues. CDR3 sequence (DNA): TGTGCCAGCAGCGTTCGCGGGAGAGGGTACAATGAGCAGTTCTTC. Amino acid sequence: CASSVRGRGYNEQFF. Using reference TRBV9 and TRBJ2-1 for the parts outside the CDR3, the full variable domain is DSGVTQTPKHLITATGQRVTLRCSPRSGDLSVYWYQQSLDQGLQFLIQYYNGEERAKGNILERFSAQQFPDLHSELNLSSLELGDSALYFCASSVRGRGYNEQFFGPGTRLTVL.

As to this clone: Different DNA sequences within this sample yield the same CDR3. The rearrangement links TRBV18 to TRBJ2-1, with D perhaps matching TRBD2 (6 bases). Germline V gene sequence: CDR1 KGHSH, CDR2 LQKENI. This CDR3 is built from 13 residues. V was shortened by 0 bases and J by 7 bases, with 7 bases between the two germline ends. The CDR3 sequence: CASSPPSGNEQFF. The CDR3 DNA is TGTGCCAGCTCACCACCGAGCGGGAATGAGCAGTTCTTC.

This chain links TRBV27 with TRBJ1-4; D unclear. The CDR3 spans 14 residues. The germline CDR1 and CDR2 sequences are MNHEY and SMNVEV (reference sequence). V was clipped by 4 bases and J by 5 bases, with 11 bases between them. CDR3 DNA: TGTGCCAGCAGTTCACCGGGGATAAATGAAAAACTGTTTTTT. Residues: CASSSPGINEKLFF. The full variable domain, with the rest looked up from reference TRBV27 and TRBJ1-4, is EAQVTQNPRYLITVTGKKLTVTCSQNMNHEYMSWYRQDPGLGLRQIYYSMNVEVTDKGDVPEGYKVSRKEKRNFPLILESPSPNQTSLYFCASSSPGINEKLFFGSGTQLSVL.

This chain links TRBV7-9 with TRBJ2-7; the D is unclear. CDR1 and CDR2 from the germline V gene are SEHNR and FQNEAQ (reference sequence). Deletions cut 5 bases from V and 1 base from J, with 18 bases between. The CDR3 contains 16 residues. The CDR3 DNA sequence: TGTGCCAGCAGCCCGTCCTTTACTGAATGGTCCTACGAGCAGTACTTC. Its translation is CASSPSFTEWSYEQYF.

The chain links TRBV11-2 to TRBJ1-4, with 7 bases that match TRBD1. After removal of 5 bases from V and 8 bases from J, the junction contained 2 bases not matched to a gene. Germline-derived CDR1 and CDR2 are SGHAT and FQNNGV. The CDR3 spans 12 residues. CDR3 DNA sequence: TGTGCCAGCAGCAAGGACAGGGAAAAACTGTTTTTT. Its translation is CASSKDREKLFF.

Turning to this clone: Different DNA sequences within this sample yield the same CDR3. The J gene is TRBJ1-1, the V gene TRBV18, with a weak D call TRBD1 (5 bases). Germline loops: CDR1 KGHSH, CDR2 LQKENI. V gave up 6 bases and J gave up 5 bases, with 13 bases separating them. The CDR3 runs to 13 residues. DNA for the CDR3: TGTGCCAGCTCCCCCGGGGGACGGACTGAAGCTTTCTTT. Its protein product is CASSPGGRTEAFF.

The chain is built from TRBV7-3 and TRBJ2-7; D ambiguous. The V end was cut by 5 bases, the J end by 1 base, with 18 bases between. The CDR3 sequence is 16 residues long. Germline lookup yields CDR1 SGHTA and CDR2 FQGTGA. CDR3 coding DNA: TGTGCCAGCAGCCCTCTGACTGCCGAGGCGTCCTACGAGCAGTACTTC. It yields the protein CASSPLTAEASYEQYF.

The count of this clone is one. The J gene is TRBJ1-2, the V gene TRBV19; D perhaps matches TRBD1 (6 bases). Germline V CDR1 and CDR2: LNHDA, SQIVND (reference sequence). The V end lost 4 bases, the J end lost 4 bases, and 13 bases lay between the germline ends. The CDR3 sequence is 14 residues long. In nucleotides, the CDR3 is TGTGCCAGTAGTACGGGGGGGCAGACCTATGGCTACACCTTC. This translates into CASSTGGQTYGYTF.

This clone was observed a single time. The rearrangement joins TRBV11-2 to TRBJ2-5; 7 bases align to TRBD1. Trimming removed 6 bases from V and 0 bases from J; junction bases left unmatched: 4. Germline V gene data show CDR1 as SGHAT and CDR2 as FQNNGV. The CDR3 length is 14 residues. CDR3 region: CASRKGTDQETQYF. CDR3 DNA: TGTGCCAGCAGGAAAGGGACAGACCAAGAGACCCAGTACTTC.

The rearrangement links TRBV4-1 to TRBJ2-5; D is perhaps TRBD2 (5 bases). V was cut by 3 bases and J by 5 bases, with 16 bases left in between. The germline CDR1 and CDR2 sequences are MGHRA and YSYEKL. The CDR3 runs 15 residues. The CDR3 DNA is TGCGCCAGCAGCCAGGTCGGACTGGGCGGGGAGACCCAGTACTTC. This translates into CASSQVGLGGETQYF.

The V and J genes are TRBV29-1 and TRBJ1-5, with D possibly matching TRBD1 (6 bases). CDR1 is SQVTM, CDR2 ANQGSEA, per germline. CDR3 size: 15 residues. V was pared by 6 bases and J by 2 bases, with 17 bases between. The CDR3, as DNA: TGCAGCGTGATCCTCCAACAGGGAGGCAATCAGCCCCAGCATTTT. This encodes CSVILQQGGNQPQHF. Based on the CDR3 plus reference TRBV29-1 and TRBJ1-5, the full variable domain is SAVISQKPSRDICQRGTSLTIQCQVDSQVTMMFWYRQQPGQSLTLIATANQGSEATYESGFVIDKFPISRPNLTFSTLTVSNMSPEDSSIYLCSVILQQGGNQPQHFGDGTRLSIL.

The chain is built from TRBV2 and TRBJ1-5; D might be TRBD1 (5 bases). The germline V gene encodes CDR1 SNHLY and CDR2 FYNNEI. CDR3 length: 17 amino acids. Trimming left V 6 bases short and J 7 bases short, with 25 bases between. The CDR3 protein is CASRPPTGDGGSQPQHF. CDR3 in DNA: TGTGCCAGCAGGCCCCCGACGGGGGACGGGGGATCACAGCCCCAGCATTTT. The full variable domain, its missing parts supplied by reference TRBV2 and TRBJ1-5, is EPEVTQTPSHQVTQMGQEVILRCVPISNHLYFYWYRQILGQKVEFLVSFYNNEISEKSEIFDDQFSVERPDGSNFTLKIRSTKLEDSAMYFCASRPPTGDGGSQPQHFGDGTRLSIL.

As to this clone: Mismatch with germline at one junction end may stem from a read error. The chain combines TRBV7-7 with TRBJ2-1; 9 bases are shared with TRBD1. This CDR3 contains 15 residues. Germline CDR1 is SSHAT and CDR2 is FNYEAQ (reference sequence). CDR3 sequence (DNA): TGTGCTAGCAGCTCAATACAGGGGGCGCGGAATGAGCAGTTCTTC. Amino acid sequence: CASSSIQGARNEQFF. Complete variable domain (other parts from reference TRBV7-7 and TRBJ2-1): GAGVSQSPRYKVTKRGQDVTLRCDPISSHATLYWYQQALGQGPEFLTYFNYEAQPDKSGLPSDRFSAERPEGSISTLTIQRTEQRDSAMYRCASSSIQGARNEQFFGPGTRLTVL.

This clone has a single count. The chain is built from TRBV7-8 and TRBJ1-1, with D possibly being TRBD1 (5 bases). V shed 0 bases and J shed 3 bases, with 14 bases lying between them. CDR1 is SGHVS and CDR2 is FQNEAQ in the germline V gene. There are 16 residues in the CDR3. CDR3 loop: CASSLALGDSYTEAFF. Written as DNA, the CDR3 is TGTGCCAGCAGCTTAGCGCTAGGGGACTCGTACACTGAAGCTTTCTTT.